Following are 27 T cell receptor beta chains from one sample sequenced in a study of CXCR3-negative and CXCR3-positive naive CD8 T cells. No antigen has been assigned to these receptors. Findings and limits, study-wide: CXCR3-expressing naive cells carried TRB CDR3s more hydrophobic than those of CXCR3-negative naive cells.

Carrying UMI labels, the TRB cDNA libraries were prepared through 5' RACE. TCRdb re-analyzed the 5' RACE reads; it lists each CDR3 protein once, without DNA. The sample's table shows some 140,000 distinct CDR3 sequences. Sequences were obtained from naive CXCR3+ CD8+ T cells from blood. Subset here: CD45RO-CCR7+CD27+CD95- naive CD8+ T cells expressing CXCR3 (TNR3+). The origin of the receptors is a human donor in good health. Some clones in this sample may be carry-over from other donors' samples.

V usage is TRBV29-1 and J usage is TRBJ2-1; TCRdb designates TRBD1, a call that cannot be tested without DNA. Per the germline V gene, CDR1 is SQVTM and CDR2 is ANQGSEA. The CDR3 covers 14 residues. CDR3 sequence reads: CSVERGTPGNEQFF.

The chain joins TRBV30 to TRBJ2-1; lacking DNA, the TRBD2 call made by TCRdb goes unchecked. Looked up from germline, CDR1 is GTSNPN and CDR2 is SVGIG (reference sequence). The CDR3 spans 13 residues. The CDR3 spells CAWSVGDFGRQFF.

The rearrangement joins TRBV30 to TRBJ1-1; as DNA is missing, the TRBD1 call by TCRdb cannot be tested. Germline V lookup: CDR1 GTSNPN, CDR2 SVGIG (reference sequence). This CDR3 has 14 residues. The CDR3: CACSQGLQGTEAFF.

The chain carries TRBV7-9 and TRBJ1-1; absent DNA, TCRdb's TRBD1 call cannot be checked. The CDR3 runs to 12 residues. Looked up from germline, CDR1 is SEHNR and CDR2 is FQNEAQ (reference sequence). The CDR3 sequence: CASSSTGGEAFF.

The V and J genes are TRBV10-3 and TRBJ1-1; TCRdb outputs TRBD1, but without DNA this stays unchecked. Germline CDR1 and CDR2: ENHRY and SYGVKD. The CDR3 extends over 13 amino acids. CDR3 sequence reads: CAIRTGWDTEAFF.

J is TRBJ2-7 and V is TRBV20-1. Germline V lookup: CDR1 DFQATT, CDR2 SNEGSKA (reference sequence). The length of the CDR3 is 11 residues. The CDR3 is CSAKEGYEQYF.

The rearrangement joins TRBV28 to TRBJ2-7; TCRdb's assignment of TRBD2 cannot be checked, as there is no DNA. Germline lookup yields CDR1 MDHEN and CDR2 SYDVKM. The CDR3 has 11 residues. The CDR3 region is CASRIGPEQYF.

The chain has TRBV3-1 and TRBJ2-1; the TCRdb call, TRBD2, lacks DNA for checking. This CDR3 is built from 15 residues. From germline, CDR1 is LGHDT and CDR2 YNNKEL (reference sequence). The CDR3 reads CASSRVAGVGDEQFF.

V is TRBV19 and J is TRBJ2-5; TCRdb's D call of TRBD1 is untestable without DNA. There are 16 residues in the CDR3. Germline loops: CDR1 LNHDA, CDR2 SQIVND (reference sequence). CDR3: CASSVTDRGYVETQYF.

The chain recombines TRBV12-3 or TRBV12-4 with TRBJ2-7; the D gene TCRdb calls, TRBD2, cannot be checked with no DNA. The CDR3 spans 14 residues. The CDR3 sequence is CASSFSRGPDEQYF.

This chain joins TRBV12-3 or TRBV12-4 and TRBJ2-7. This CDR3 is 13 amino acids long. CDR3 loop: CASTNWESYEQYF.

This rearrangement joins TRBV29-1 to TRBJ2-3; TCRdb proposes TRBD2, but this gene call is untestable without DNA. This CDR3 has 15 residues. The germline gives CDR1 SQVTM, CDR2 ANQGSEA. This CDR3 is CSAPTLAERGDTQYF.

This rearrangement joins TRBV29-1 to TRBJ1-1; the D gene TCRdb calls, TRBD1, cannot be checked with no DNA. The germline gives CDR1 SQVTM, CDR2 ANQGSEA. CDR3 length equals 15 residues. The CDR3 spells CSVGYPDSTNTEAFF.

The chain recombines TRBV28 with TRBJ1-5; the TRBD1 assignment by TCRdb is unverifiable without DNA. CDR1 is MDHEN, CDR2 SYDVKM, per germline. The CDR3 spans 16 residues. The CDR3 here is CASSPSGSGGRQPQHF.

The chain employs TRBV28 and TRBJ2-2; as DNA is missing, the TRBD1 call by TCRdb cannot be tested. CDR1 and CDR2 from the germline V gene are MDHEN and SYDVKM. The CDR3 spans 14 residues. CDR3 amino acids: CASNYRGHTGELFF.

J is TRBJ2-1 and V is TRBV28; TCRdb names TRBD1, which stays unverified in the absence of DNA. This CDR3 contains 12 residues. Per the germline V gene, CDR1 is MDHEN and CDR2 is SYDVKM. This chain's CDR3 is CASSVVQGEQFF. Using reference TRBV28 and TRBJ2-1 for the parts outside the CDR3, the full variable domain is DVKVTQSSRYLVKRTGEKVFLECVQDMDHENMFWYRQDPGLGLRLIYFSYDVKMKEKGDIPEGYSVSREKKERFSLILESASTNQTSMYLCASSVVQGEQFFGPGTRLTVL.

The chain recombines TRBV6-2 or TRBV6-3 with TRBJ1-5. CDR1 is MNHEY, CDR2 SVGEGT, per germline. The CDR3 runs to 13 residues. The CDR3 region is CASTWGLNQPQHF.

The rearrangement joins TRBV28 to TRBJ2-1; there is no DNA to check the TCRdb D call of TRBD2. The CDR3 extends over 14 amino acids. Germline CDR1 is MDHEN and CDR2 is SYDVKM. The CDR3 region is CASQTSGGGNEQFF.

This chain uses TRBV9 with TRBJ2-3; absent DNA, TCRdb's TRBD1 call cannot be checked. The CDR3 is 15 residues long. Germline CDR1 reads SGDLS; CDR2 reads YYNGEE. The CDR3 is CASWPGTGGADTQYF.

The chain combines TRBV20-1 with TRBJ1-2; TCRdb selects TRBD1, and the lack of DNA leaves this call unchecked. The CDR3 contains 14 residues. CDR1 is DFQATT and CDR2 is SNEGSKA in the germline V gene (reference sequence). CDR3 sequence: CSARKTGASYGYTF.

V usage is TRBV12-3 or TRBV12-4 and J usage is TRBJ1-5; TCRdb outputs TRBD1, but without DNA this stays unchecked. The CDR3 runs to 16 residues. The CDR3: CASSSGGTGHNQPQHF.

The chain carries TRBV30 and TRBJ2-7. Germline CDR1 is GTSNPN and CDR2 is SVGIG (reference sequence). The CDR3 sequence is 12 residues long. CDR3 region: CASTGNSYEQYF.

V gene TRBV6-4 combines with J gene TRBJ2-1; the TCRdb call, TRBD1, lacks DNA for checking. Germline V gene sequence: CDR1 MRHNA, CDR2 SNTAGT. There are 14 residues in the CDR3. CDR3 protein: CASSTLEGNNEQFF.

This chain connects TRBV20-1 to TRBJ2-2; lacking DNA, the TRBD1 call made by TCRdb goes unchecked. Germline CDR1 DFQATT, CDR2 SNEGSKA (reference sequence). The CDR3 has 15 amino acids. CDR3 protein: CSARDLGGNTGELFF.

The chain couples TRBV7-9 to TRBJ2-2; TCRdb proposes TRBD1, but this gene call is untestable without DNA. Germline CDR1 and CDR2: SEHNR and FQNEAQ (reference sequence). This CDR3 comprises 18 residues. CDR3 in amino acids: CASSSNRYQGELTGELFF. Together with reference TRBV7-9 and TRBJ2-2, the CDR3 gives the full variable domain: DTGVSQNPRHKITKRGQNVTFRCDPISEHNRLYWYRQTLGQGPEFLTYFQNEAQLEKSRLLSDRFSAERPKGSFSTLEIQRTEQGDSAMYLCASSSNRYQGELTGELFFGEGSRLTVL.

The chain is built from TRBV6-6 and TRBJ2-7; TCRdb's assignment of TRBD1 cannot be checked, as there is no DNA. This CDR3 has 16 amino acids. Germline V gene lookup returns CDR1 MNHNY and CDR2 SVGAGI (reference sequence). CDR3 protein: CASSYLAGTGSYEQYF.

The CDR3: CASSVIPGSEQYF. The J gene is TRBJ2-7, the V gene TRBV9; TCRdb gives TRBD1 as the D gene, but with no DNA this cannot be confirmed. The CDR3 is 13 amino acids. Germline CDR1 is SGDLS and CDR2 is YYNGEE.